A selection of T cell receptor beta chains follows, all from one sample in a study of Graves' ophthalmopathy and Graves' hyperthyroidism. TCRdb passed the multiplex PCR reads through MiXCR, listing each CDR3 protein once. The sample lists a few hundred thousand distinct CDR3 sequences; about 18% were seen once. Sequencing was performed on peripheral blood. These receptors all come from an adult woman with stable Graves' hyperthyroidism. Both conserved end residues are part of each CDR3. A D gene is named only where the DNA matches it firmly. Where a row states a size, it is once, few, many or the class of an expanded clone; other rows omit it.

many	TRBV20-1	TRBJ2-7	-	CSASGQGFLEQYF	TGCAGTGCTAGCGGGCAGGGGTTCTTGGAGCAGTACTTC
many	TRBV18	TRBJ1-2	TRBD1	CASSPGQGTNYGYTF	TGTGCCAGCTCACCAGGACAGGGAACCAACTATGGCTACACCTTC
many	TRBV5-1	TRBJ1-5	-	CANPQGRAQHF	TGCGCCAACCCACAGGGAAGGGCCCAGCATTTT
-	TRBV5-4	TRBJ1-2	-	CASGLGPSEGYTF	TGTGCCAGCGGCTTGGGACCTTCGGAGGGCTACACCTTC
many	TRBV12-5	TRBJ1-2	-	CASGPSRQPSTF	TGTGCTAGTGGACCGTCTAGGCAGCCAAGTACCTTC
many	TRBV28	TRBJ1-5	TRBD1	CASSHRQGIRNQPQHF	TGTGCCAGCAGCCACCGACAGGGGATCAGGAATCAGCCCCAGCATTTT
many	TRBV6-1	TRBJ1-2	TRBD1	CASRGDRGPYGYTF	TGTGCCAGCAGGGGGGACAGGGGCCCTTATGGCTACACCTTC
-	TRBV10-3	TRBJ2-3	-	CAISEVDTQYF	TGTGCCATCAGCGAGGTGGATACGCAGTATTTT
many	TRBV29-1	TRBJ1-1	TRBD1	CSVRQGALPEAFF	TGCAGCGTTCGACAGGGGGCGTTACCTGAAGCTTTCTTT
-	TRBV9	TRBJ2-7	TRBD1	CASSVESGGAYEQYF	TGTGCCAGCAGCGTAGAGTCAGGGGGAGCCTACGAGCAGTACTTC
many	TRBV4-1	TRBJ2-5	-	CASSQPTLARKETQYF	TGCGCCAGCAGCCAACCTACACTAGCCCGAAAAGAGACCCAGTACTTC
many	TRBV2	TRBJ2-7	TRBD2	CASSKLAGDPYEQYF	TGTGCCAGCAGCAAACTAGCGGGAGACCCCTACGAGCAGTACTTC
many	TRBV28	TRBJ1-1	-	CASSYTLEAFF	TGTGCCAGCAGCTACACTCTTGAAGCTTTCTTT
many	TRBV10-3	TRBJ1-2	TRBD1	CATTRTGGDGYTF	TGTGCCACCACTAGGACAGGGGGCGATGGCTACACCTTC
-	TRBV10-3	TRBJ1-2	-	CAISRDSSNGYTF	TGTGCCATATCTAGGGATTCTTCGAATGGCTACACCTTC
many	TRBV4-2	TRBJ2-5	TRBD2	CASSPGAAGVEETQYF	TGTGCCAGCAGCCCCGGGGCAGCGGGAGTTGAAGAGACCCAGTACTTC
many	TRBV28	TRBJ1-5	-	CASSFITPLNQPQHF	TGTGCCAGCAGTTTCATTACGCCCCTGAATCAGCCCCAGCATTTT
many	TRBV2	TRBJ1-5	-	CASSEFLTGQPQHF	TGTGCCAGCAGTGAATTTCTGACCGGACAGCCCCAGCATTTT
many	TRBV10-3	TRBJ1-1	TRBD1	CAISERGQGSSLNTEAFF	TGTGCCATCAGTGAGCGAGGACAGGGATCAAGCTTGAACACTGAAGCTTTCTTT
many	TRBV6-5	TRBJ2-7	TRBD2	CASSYSYSGTRPLEQYF	TGTGCCAGCAGTTACTCCTATAGTGGGACTAGGCCGCTCGAGCAGTACTTC
many	TRBV27	TRBJ2-2	-	CASSFDQGYTGELFF	TGTGCCAGCAGTTTCGATCAAGGTTACACCGGGGAGCTGTTTTTT
few	TRBV6-5	TRBJ2-1	TRBD2	CASSYGPSGSSYNEQFF	TGTGCCAGCAGTTACGGGCCTAGCGGGAGCTCCTACAATGAGCAGTTCTTC
many	TRBV28	TRBJ2-2	-	CASRSQGVVTGELFF	TGTGCCAGCAGATCTCAAGGAGTCGTCACCGGGGAGCTGTTTTTT
-	TRBV6-1	TRBJ2-7	-	CASRNNEQYF	TGTGCCAGCAGGAACAACGAGCAGTACTTC
-	TRBV12-3/TRBV12-4	TRBJ1-5	-	CASSSNPGPNQPQHF	TGTGCCAGCAGTTCAAATCCGGGGCCCAATCAGCCCCAGCATTTT
many	TRBV20-1	TRBJ2-7	TRBD1	CSARAPGTAHYEQYF	TGCAGTGCTAGGGCCCCCGGGACAGCCCACTACGAGCAGTACTTC
many	TRBV7-9	TRBJ2-2	TRBD1	CASSQRGQVTGELFF	TGTGCCAGCAGCCAACGCGGACAGGTCACCGGGGAGCTGTTTTTT
many	TRBV6-1	TRBJ2-5	-	CASSRVGGGTQYF	TGTGCCAGCAGCCGGGTCGGGGGAGGGACCCAGTACTTC
few	TRBV30	TRBJ2-5	TRBD1	CAWSEDRGFQETQYF	TGTGCCTGGAGCGAGGACAGGGGATTTCAAGAGACCCAGTACTTC
-	TRBV7-2	TRBJ2-7	-	CASGVGGAYEQYF	TGTGCCAGCGGCGTGGGCGGGGCCTACGAGCAGTACTTC
many	TRBV27	TRBJ2-4	-	CASSPFGGAGNIKYF	TGTGCCAGCAGTCCCTTTGGAGGGGCGGGAAACATTAAGTACTTC
many	TRBV7-9	TRBJ1-1	-	CASSLNGNKLEAFF	TGTGCCAGCAGCTTAAACGGGAACAAGCTTGAAGCTTTCTTT
many	TRBV28	TRBJ2-7	-	CASSPGRIGYEQYF	TGTGCCAGCAGCCCCGGCCGTATTGGTTACGAGCAGTACTTC
many	TRBV27	TRBJ1-5	TRBD1	CASSSRLTGGPTGSNQPQHF	TGTGCCAGCAGTTCCCGCCTGACAGGGGGCCCGACTGGGAGCAATCAGCCCCAGCATTTT
many	TRBV28	TRBJ1-3	-	CASTRGLAGNTIYF	TGTGCCAGTACCCGGGGTCTCGCTGGAAACACCATATATTTT
many	TRBV29-1	TRBJ1-2	-	CSVDRGMDHGYTF	TGCAGCGTTGATCGAGGGATGGATCATGGCTACACCTTC
many	TRBV11-2	TRBJ2-5	-	CASSPSAGLEAQYF	TGTGCCAGCAGCCCCTCGGCGGGTCTGGAGGCCCAGTACTTC
many	TRBV27	TRBJ1-2	-	CATRRAGGHGYTF	TGTGCCACACGTCGGGCGGGGGGACATGGCTACACCTTC